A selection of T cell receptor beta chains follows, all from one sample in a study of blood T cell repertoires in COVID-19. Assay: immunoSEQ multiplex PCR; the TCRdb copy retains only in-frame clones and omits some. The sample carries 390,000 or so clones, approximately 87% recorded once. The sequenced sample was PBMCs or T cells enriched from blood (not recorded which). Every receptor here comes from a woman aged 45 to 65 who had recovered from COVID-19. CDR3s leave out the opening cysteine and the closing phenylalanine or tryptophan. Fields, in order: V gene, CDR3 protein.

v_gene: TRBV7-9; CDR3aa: ASSLTIWGQKNTGELF
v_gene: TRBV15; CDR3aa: ATSRVLGRNNQPQH
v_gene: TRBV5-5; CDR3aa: ASSLAGGVHEKLF
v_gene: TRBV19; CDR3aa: ASSMTGGQMNTEAF
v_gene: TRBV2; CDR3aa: ASSDYSEQY
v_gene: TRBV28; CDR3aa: ASSTWTGGMNENELF
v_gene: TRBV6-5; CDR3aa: ASSYSGGPLGELF
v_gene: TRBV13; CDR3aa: ASSPGGQPQH
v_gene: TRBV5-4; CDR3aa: ASSERDTEAF
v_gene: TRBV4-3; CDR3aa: ASSQERTGGIGELF
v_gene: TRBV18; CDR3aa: ASSQDGQKGY
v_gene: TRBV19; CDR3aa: ASSIYAAGRTLDTQY
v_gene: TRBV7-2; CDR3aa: ASSLVLAGGTTQY
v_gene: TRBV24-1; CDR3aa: ATSDSRQILQTSNQPQH
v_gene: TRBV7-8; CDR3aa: ASSLPGEETQY
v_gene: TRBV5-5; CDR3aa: ASSSGDRLEETQY
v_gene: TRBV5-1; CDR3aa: ASSPLAGGQDTQY
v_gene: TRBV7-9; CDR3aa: ASSLAGLLSTDTQY
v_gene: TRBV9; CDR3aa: ASSVSGGKNTGELF
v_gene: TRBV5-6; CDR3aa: ASSLSENGYT
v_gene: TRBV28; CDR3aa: ASRPWTVDTGELF
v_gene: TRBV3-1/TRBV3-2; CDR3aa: ASSQVPGETQY
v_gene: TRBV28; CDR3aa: ASMDSKAF
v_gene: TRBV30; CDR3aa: AWSSKGRSGYT
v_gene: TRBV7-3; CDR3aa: ASSSGQTGSNEQF
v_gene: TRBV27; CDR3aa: ASSSWVVDRDSYNEQF
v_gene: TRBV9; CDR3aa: ASSAGTGISPLH
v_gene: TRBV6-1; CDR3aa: ASSEGQGYMNTEAF
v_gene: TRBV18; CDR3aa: ASFARNTEAF
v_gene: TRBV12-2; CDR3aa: ASRLFMTGSCNQPQH
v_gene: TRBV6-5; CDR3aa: ASTPSRVYGYT
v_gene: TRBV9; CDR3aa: ASSVVGGAYGYT
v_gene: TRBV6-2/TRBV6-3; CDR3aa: ASSYSFQLGHREETQY